Presented here are 20 T cell receptor beta chains from one specimen sequenced in a study of T-cell memory formation after mild COVID-19. TCRdb re-derived calls from the 5' RACE reads in MiXCR, one entry per CDR3 protein. The sample contains 400,000 or so distinct CDR3 sequences, 20% of which appear only once. Input material: PBMCs or a T cell subset sorted from them (not recorded which). The source of these receptors is an adult woman who had mild COVID-19 (a few samples of this study predate the infection). Cell type and time point are not known.

This clonotype was picked up a small number of times. This rearrangement joins TRBV18 to TRBJ2-1; TRBD1 or TRBD2 may be the D gene (5 bases each). V was cut by 4 bases and J by 16 bases, with 17 bases left in between. The CDR3 is made up of 12 amino acids. Germline assignment: CDR1 KGHSH and CDR2 LQKENI. Written as DNA, the CDR3 is TGTGCCAGCTCACGAGGTAACGGGGCCCCATTCTTC. Translation gives CASSRGNGAPFF. The full variable domain, in which reference TRBV18 and TRBJ2-1 provide the parts outside the CDR3, is NAGVMQNPRHLVRRRGQEARLRCSPMKGHSHVYWYRQLPEEGLKFMVYLQKENIIDESGMPKERFSAEFPKEGPSILRIQQVVRGDSAAYFCASSRGNGAPFFGPGTRLTVL.

This clonotype ranks as medium-sized. The chain employs TRBV15 and TRBJ2-5; D might be TRBD2 (6 bases). The CDR3 spans 15 residues. CDR1 and CDR2 (germline): LNHNV, YYDKDF (reference sequence). Trimming took off 3 bases at V and 4 bases at J, with 15 bases between the two ends. The CDR3 region is CATSSGFGTGETQYF. DNA of the CDR3: TGTGCCACCAGCAGCGGCTTCGGGACTGGAGAGACCCAGTACTTC.

The V and J genes are TRBV29-1 and TRBJ2-3; D not resolved. The germline gives CDR1 SQVTM, CDR2 ANQGSEA. This CDR3 is built from 14 residues. The V end was cut by 7 bases, the J end by 5 bases, with 19 bases between. The CDR3, as DNA: TGCAGCGGGGCTCCGGTGGGTATCGGAGATACGCAGTATTTT. Amino acid sequence: CSGAPVGIGDTQYF.

This clonotype occurred a few times. This chain links TRBV5-1 with TRBJ1-5, with 9 positions matching TRBD1. CDR3 size: 15 residues. Germline lookup yields CDR1 SGHRS and CDR2 YFSETQ. Unmatched junction bases numbered 10, after V lost 4 bases and J lost 8 bases. CDR3 DNA sequence: TGCGCCAGCAGCCCCGGGACAGGGCAGAACAAGCCCCAGCATTTT. Its protein product is CASSPGTGQNKPQHF.

The gene calls are TRBV30 and TRBJ2-1; 7 bases align to TRBD2. Per the germline V gene, CDR1 is GTSNPN and CDR2 is SVGIG (reference sequence). This CDR3 contains 16 residues. Unmatched junction bases numbered 5, after V lost 0 bases and J lost 0 bases. The CDR3, as DNA: TGTGCCTGGAGTGTACTGCGGGGGAGCTCCTACAATGAGCAGTTCTTC. Its translation: CAWSVLRGSSYNEQFF.

The chain links TRBV7-9 to TRBJ2-3, with D hard to call. Per the germline V gene, CDR1 is SEHNR and CDR2 is FQNEAQ (reference sequence). Deletions cut 4 bases from V and 6 bases from J, with 11 bases between. The CDR3 sequence is 13 residues long. The CDR3 nucleotides read TGTGCCAGCAGCTCCGAGTTAAAGGATACGCAGTATTTT. Protein product: CASSSELKDTQYF. The full variable domain, its missing parts supplied by reference TRBV7-9 and TRBJ2-3, is DTGVSQNPRHKITKRGQNVTFRCDPISEHNRLYWYRQTLGQGPEFLTYFQNEAQLEKSRLLSDRFSAERPKGSFSTLEIQRTEQGDSAMYLCASSSELKDTQYFGPGTRLTVL.

This clonotype was detected a few times. The J gene is TRBJ1-1, the V gene TRBV7-8, with TRBD1 as a possible D gene (6 bases). The length of the CDR3 is 15 residues. Germline V gene lookup returns CDR1 SGHVS and CDR2 FQNEAQ. Trimming pared 0 bases from V and 2 bases from J, leaving 10 bases between. The CDR3 spells CASSLAEGVNTEAFF. The CDR3 coding sequence is TGTGCCAGCAGCTTAGCAGAGGGGGTTAACACTGAAGCTTTCTTT.

The rearrangement links TRBV7-8 to TRBJ1-1; D ambiguous. V shed 4 bases and J shed 6 bases, with 24 bases lying between them. Germline values: CDR1 SGHVS, CDR2 FQNEAQ. This CDR3 has 17 residues. For the CDR3, the DNA is TGTGCCAGCAGCTCCGAATGGGCGCGGAAGGAAGGTGCTGAAGCTTTCTTT. It encodes CASSSEWARKEGAEAFF.

This rearrangement joins TRBV12-3 or TRBV12-4 to TRBJ2-2; D not resolved. With 5 bases removed from V and 8 bases from J, the gap between germline ends came to 9 bases. CDR3 size: 12 residues. DNA of the CDR3: TGTGCCAGCAGTCGACGTCTGGGGGAGCTGTTTTTT. It specifies CASSRRLGELFF.

This rearrangement joins TRBV11-1 to TRBJ1-1; D unresolved. The CDR3 contains 12 residues. Germline V lookup: CDR1 SGHAT, CDR2 FQDESV (reference sequence). V shed 0 bases and J shed 8 bases, with 7 bases lying between them. In nucleotides, the CDR3 is TGTGCCAGCAGCTTAGCTCAACAGGAAGCTTTCTTT. This encodes CASSLAQQEAFF.

This clonotype was detected a few times. The rearrangement uses TRBV4-2 and TRBJ2-3; a possible D gene is TRBD2 (6 bases). The CDR3 consists of 15 residues. The germline V gene has CDR1 LGHNA and CDR2 YNFKEQ. Between the trimmed V and J ends, which lost 4 bases and 3 bases, there was a span of 14 bases. Written as DNA, the CDR3 is TGTGCCAGCAGCCTGGGCGGGGAGAGGACAGATACGCAGTATTTT. This translates into CASSLGGERTDTQYF.

The J gene is TRBJ2-3, the V gene TRBV25-1; no definite D call. The CDR3 is 13 residues long. V lost 7 bases and J lost 3, with 11 bases in between. Germline lookup yields CDR1 MGHDK and CDR2 SYGVNS. For the CDR3, the DNA is TGTGCCAGCACCGAGGTCGGGACAGATACGCAGTATTTT. Encoded protein: CASTEVGTDTQYF.

This clonotype was found a few times. The CDR3 sequence is CASSPKTGKYTQYF. In DNA, the CDR3 is TGCGCCAGCAGCCCAAAAACAGGGAAATATACGCAGTATTTT. The rearrangement links TRBV5-1 to TRBJ2-3; D is perhaps TRBD1 (6 bases). Germline CDR1 reads SGHRS; CDR2 reads YFSETQ. This CDR3 has 14 amino acids. The germline V and J ends were trimmed by 4 bases and 7 bases, with 16 bases remaining between them.

This clonotype has a handful of counts. V gene TRBV7-2 combines with J gene TRBJ1-4; tentative D call: TRBD1 (5 bases). Trimming stripped 1 base from V and 5 bases from J, with 17 bases between. Germline loops: CDR1 SGHTA, CDR2 FQGNSA. The length of the CDR3 is 17 residues. CDR3 amino acids: CASSLGQGLQLNEKLFF. The DNA for the CDR3 is TGTGCCAGCAGCTTAGGGCAGGGCCTTCAACTGAATGAAAAACTGTTTTTT.

J is TRBJ2-5 and V is TRBV14, with no clear D. This CDR3 contains 12 residues. CDR1 is SGHDN and CDR2 is FVKESK in the germline V gene. With 5 bases removed from V and 5 bases from J, the gap between germline ends came to 9 bases. CDR3 coding DNA: TGTGCCAGCAGCTCGTTCGGGGAGACCCAGTACTTC. This codes for CASSSFGETQYF.

The genes are TRBV9 and TRBJ1-2; 9 bases line up with TRBD1. This CDR3 is 16 amino acids long. With 3 bases clipped from V and 6 bases from J, the junction kept 12 bases outside the gene matches. Germline CDR1 SGDLS, CDR2 YYNGEE. The CDR3 DNA reads TGTGCCAGCAGCGGCAGGGACAGGGTTTTGATGGATGGCTACACCTTC. Its translation is CASSGRDRVLMDGYTF.

This clonotype showed up just a few times. The gene calls are TRBV6-2 or TRBV6-3 and TRBJ2-5; D call uncertain. Germline values: CDR1 MNHEY, CDR2 SVGEGT. The CDR3 loop spans 12 amino acids. Deletions cut 6 bases from V and 5 bases from J, with 10 bases between. DNA of the CDR3: TGTGCCAGCAGCTTTGGTGACGAGACCCAGTACTTC. It is translated as CASSFGDETQYF.

This clonotype has only a few counts. In DNA, the CDR3 is TGCGCCAGCAGCCAAGGACGGATGCTGAACACTGAAGCTTTCTTT. This encodes CASSQGRMLNTEAFF. This chain links TRBV4-1 with TRBJ1-1; no firm D call. The CDR3 length is 15 residues. Trimming removed 1 base at V and 0 bases at J, with 9 bases between. The germline V gene encodes CDR1 MGHRA and CDR2 YSYEKL.

V gene TRBV5-3 combines with J gene TRBJ1-1, with no clear D. TRBV5-3 is identified as an open reading frame with a role that is uncertain. V lost 4 bases and J 6 bases, leaving 19 bases between the germline ends. This CDR3 has 15 amino acids. DNA for the CDR3: TGTGCCAGAAGCCCCCTCCCCTCGGGAGTCGCTGAAGCTTTCTTT. It translates to CARSPLPSGVAEAFF.

The chain employs TRBV4-1 and TRBJ2-7, with 15 positions matching TRBD2. With 4 bases clipped from V and 2 bases from J, the junction kept 12 bases outside the gene matches. CDR1 and CDR2 (germline): MGHRA, YSYEKL. CDR3 length equals 19 residues. As DNA, the CDR3 is TGCGCCAGCAGCCCTTCCGGGACTAGCGGGGGGAGTCTGCCCTACGAGCAGTACTTC. Its translation: CASSPSGTSGGSLPYEQYF.